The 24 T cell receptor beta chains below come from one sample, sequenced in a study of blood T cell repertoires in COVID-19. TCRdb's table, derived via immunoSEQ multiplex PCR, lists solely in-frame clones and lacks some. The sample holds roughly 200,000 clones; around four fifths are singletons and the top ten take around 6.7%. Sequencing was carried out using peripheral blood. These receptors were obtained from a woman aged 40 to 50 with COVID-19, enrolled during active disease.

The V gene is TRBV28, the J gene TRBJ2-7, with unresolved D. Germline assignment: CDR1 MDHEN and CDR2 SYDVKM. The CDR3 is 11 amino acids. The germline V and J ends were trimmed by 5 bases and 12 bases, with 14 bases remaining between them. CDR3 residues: CASSTPTRGYF. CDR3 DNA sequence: TGTGCCAGCAGTACACCTACCCGCGGGTACTTC.

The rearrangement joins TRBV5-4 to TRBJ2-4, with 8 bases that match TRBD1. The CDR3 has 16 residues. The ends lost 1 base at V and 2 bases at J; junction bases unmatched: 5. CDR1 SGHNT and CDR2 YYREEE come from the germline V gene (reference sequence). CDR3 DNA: TGTGCCAGCAGCTTGATGGCAGGGGGCTCCAAAAACATTCAGTACTTC. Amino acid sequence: CASSLMAGGSKNIQYF.

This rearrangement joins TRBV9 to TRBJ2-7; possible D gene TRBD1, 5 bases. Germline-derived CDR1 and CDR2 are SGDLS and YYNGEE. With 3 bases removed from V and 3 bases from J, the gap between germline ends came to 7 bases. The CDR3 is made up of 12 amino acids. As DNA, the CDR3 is TGTGCCAGCAGCGACCAGGGCTACGAGCAGTACTTC. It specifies CASSDQGYEQYF.

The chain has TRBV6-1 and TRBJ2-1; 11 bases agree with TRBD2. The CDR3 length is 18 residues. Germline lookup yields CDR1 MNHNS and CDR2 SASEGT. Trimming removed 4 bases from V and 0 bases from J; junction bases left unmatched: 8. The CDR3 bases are TGTGCCAGCAGTGTGGGACTAGCGGAGAAGCTCTCCTACAATGAGCAGTTCTTC. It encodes CASSVGLAEKLSYNEQFF.

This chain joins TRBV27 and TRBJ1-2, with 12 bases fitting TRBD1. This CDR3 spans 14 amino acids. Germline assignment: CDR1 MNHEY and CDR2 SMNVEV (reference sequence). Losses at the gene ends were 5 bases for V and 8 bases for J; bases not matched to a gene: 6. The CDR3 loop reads CASSGTGGRIGYTF. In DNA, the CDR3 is TGTGCCAGCAGTGGGACAGGGGGCCGTATCGGCTACACCTTC.

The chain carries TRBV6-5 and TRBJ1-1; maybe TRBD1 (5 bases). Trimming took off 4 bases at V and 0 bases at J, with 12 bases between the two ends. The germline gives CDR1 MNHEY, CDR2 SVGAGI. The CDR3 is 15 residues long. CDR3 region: CASSSTTVMNTEAFF. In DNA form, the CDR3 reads TGTGCCAGCAGTTCGACGACAGTTATGAACACTGAAGCTTTCTTT.

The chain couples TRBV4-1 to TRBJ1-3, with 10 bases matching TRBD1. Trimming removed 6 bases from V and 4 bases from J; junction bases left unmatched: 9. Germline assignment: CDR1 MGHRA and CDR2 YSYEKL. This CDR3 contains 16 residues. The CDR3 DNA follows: TGCGCCAGCAGTCAGAAAGGGACAGGGGCCGGAAACACCATATATTTT. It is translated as CASSQKGTGAGNTIYF.

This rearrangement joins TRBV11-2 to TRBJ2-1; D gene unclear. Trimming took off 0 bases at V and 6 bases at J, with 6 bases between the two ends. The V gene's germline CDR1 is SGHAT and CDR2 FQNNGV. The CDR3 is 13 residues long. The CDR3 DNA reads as TGTGCCAGCAGCTTAGAGGCTAGCAATGAGCAGTTCTTC. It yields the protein CASSLEASNEQFF. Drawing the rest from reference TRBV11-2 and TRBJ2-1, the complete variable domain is EAGVAQSPRYKIIEKRQSVAFWCNPISGHATLYWYQQILGQGPKLLIQFQNNGVVDDSQLPKDRFSAERLKGVDSTLKIQPAKLEDSAVYLCASSLEASNEQFFGPGTRLTVL.

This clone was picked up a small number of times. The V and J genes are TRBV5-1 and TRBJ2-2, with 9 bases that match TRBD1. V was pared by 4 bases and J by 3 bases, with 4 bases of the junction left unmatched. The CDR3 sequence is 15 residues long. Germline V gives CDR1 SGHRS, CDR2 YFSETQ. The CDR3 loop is CASSNRDRDTGELFF. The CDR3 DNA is TGCGCCAGCAGCAACCGGGACAGGGACACCGGGGAGCTGTTTTTT.

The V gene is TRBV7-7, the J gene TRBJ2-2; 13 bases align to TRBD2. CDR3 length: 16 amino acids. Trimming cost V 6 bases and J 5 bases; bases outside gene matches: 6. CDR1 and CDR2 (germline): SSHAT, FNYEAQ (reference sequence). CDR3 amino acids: CASRIGTSGATGELFF. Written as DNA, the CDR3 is TGTGCCAGCAGGATCGGGACTAGCGGGGCGACCGGGGAGCTGTTTTTT.

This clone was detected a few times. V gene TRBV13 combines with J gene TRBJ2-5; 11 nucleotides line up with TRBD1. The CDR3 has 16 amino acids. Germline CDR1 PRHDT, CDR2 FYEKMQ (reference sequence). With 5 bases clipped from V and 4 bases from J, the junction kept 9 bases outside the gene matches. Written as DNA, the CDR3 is TGTGCCAGCAGCCAATGGGACAGGGGGGGATCAGAGACCCAGTACTTC. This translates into CASSQWDRGGSETQYF.

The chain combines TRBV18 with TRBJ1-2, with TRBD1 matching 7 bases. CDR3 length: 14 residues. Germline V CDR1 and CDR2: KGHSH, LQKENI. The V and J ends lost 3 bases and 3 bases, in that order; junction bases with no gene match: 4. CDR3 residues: CASSPQGDDYGYTF. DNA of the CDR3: TGTGCCAGCTCACCTCAGGGGGATGACTATGGCTACACCTTC.

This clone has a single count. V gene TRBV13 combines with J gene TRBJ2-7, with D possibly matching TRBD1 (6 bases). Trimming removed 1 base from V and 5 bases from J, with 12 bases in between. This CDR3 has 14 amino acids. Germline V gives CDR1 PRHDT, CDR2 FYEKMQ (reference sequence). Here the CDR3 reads CASSLAGERDEQYF. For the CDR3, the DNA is TGTGCCAGCAGCTTAGCAGGGGAAAGGGACGAGCAGTACTTC.

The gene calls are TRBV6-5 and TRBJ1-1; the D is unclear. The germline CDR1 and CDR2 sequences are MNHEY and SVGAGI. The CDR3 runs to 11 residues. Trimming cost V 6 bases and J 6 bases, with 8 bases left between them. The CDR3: CASSSVSEAFF. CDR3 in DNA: TGTGCCAGCAGCTCCGTCTCTGAAGCTTTCTTT.

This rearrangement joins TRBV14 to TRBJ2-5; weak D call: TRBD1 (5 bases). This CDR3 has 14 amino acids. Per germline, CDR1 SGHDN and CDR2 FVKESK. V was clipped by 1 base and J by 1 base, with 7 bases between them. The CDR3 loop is CASSQGQSQETQYF. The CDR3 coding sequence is TGTGCCAGCAGCCAAGGACAGTCCCAAGAGACCCAGTACTTC.

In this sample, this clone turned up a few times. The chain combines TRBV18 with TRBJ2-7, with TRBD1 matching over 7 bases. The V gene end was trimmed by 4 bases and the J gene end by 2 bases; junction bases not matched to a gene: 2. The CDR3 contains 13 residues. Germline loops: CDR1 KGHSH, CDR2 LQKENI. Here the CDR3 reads CASSRDSTYEQYF. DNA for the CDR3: TGTGCCAGCTCACGGGACAGCACCTACGAGCAGTACTTC.

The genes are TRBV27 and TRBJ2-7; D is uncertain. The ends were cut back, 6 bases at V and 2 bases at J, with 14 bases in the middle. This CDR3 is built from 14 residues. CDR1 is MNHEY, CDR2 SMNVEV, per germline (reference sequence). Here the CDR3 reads CASRPSGSPYEQYF. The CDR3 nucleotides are TGTGCCAGCAGACCGTCCGGGTCGCCCTACGAGCAGTACTTC.

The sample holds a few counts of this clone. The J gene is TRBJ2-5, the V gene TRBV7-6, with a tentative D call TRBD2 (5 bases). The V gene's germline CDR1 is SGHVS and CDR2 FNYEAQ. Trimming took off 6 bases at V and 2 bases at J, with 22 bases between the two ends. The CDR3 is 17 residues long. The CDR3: CASRHDPGGGRQETQYF. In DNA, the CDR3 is TGTGCCAGCAGACACGACCCCGGAGGCGGTCGTCAAGAGACCCAGTACTTC.

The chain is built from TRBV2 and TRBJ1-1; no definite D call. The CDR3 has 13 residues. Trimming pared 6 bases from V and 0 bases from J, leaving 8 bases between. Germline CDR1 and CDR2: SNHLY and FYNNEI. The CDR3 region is CASRALMNTEAFF. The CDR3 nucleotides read TGTGCCAGCAGAGCACTCATGAACACTGAAGCTTTCTTT.

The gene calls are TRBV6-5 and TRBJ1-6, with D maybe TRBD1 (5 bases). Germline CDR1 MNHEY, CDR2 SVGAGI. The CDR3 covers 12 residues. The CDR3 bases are TGTGCTGCGGGGGAGGCGAATTCACCCCTCCACTTT. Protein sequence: CAAGEANSPLHF.

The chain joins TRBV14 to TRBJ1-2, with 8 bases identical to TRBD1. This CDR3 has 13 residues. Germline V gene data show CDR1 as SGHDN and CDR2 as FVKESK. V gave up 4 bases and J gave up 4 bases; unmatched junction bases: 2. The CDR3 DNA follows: TGTGCCAGCAGCCGGACAGGGCTCTATGGCTACACCTTC. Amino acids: CASSRTGLYGYTF.

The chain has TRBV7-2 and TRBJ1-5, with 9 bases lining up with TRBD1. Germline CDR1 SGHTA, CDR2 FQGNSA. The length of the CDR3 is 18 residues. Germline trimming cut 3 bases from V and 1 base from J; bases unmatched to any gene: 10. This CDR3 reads CASSFTRDRDRSNQPQHF. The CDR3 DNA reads TGTGCCAGCAGCTTTACCCGGGACAGGGATCGGAGCAATCAGCCCCAGCATTTT. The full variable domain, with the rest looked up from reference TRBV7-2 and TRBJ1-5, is GAGVSQSPSNKVTEKGKDVELRCDPISGHTALYWYRQSLGQGLEFLIYFQGNSAPDKSGLPSDRFSAERTGGSVSTLTIQRTQQEDSAVYLCASSFTRDRDRSNQPQHFGDGTRLSIL.

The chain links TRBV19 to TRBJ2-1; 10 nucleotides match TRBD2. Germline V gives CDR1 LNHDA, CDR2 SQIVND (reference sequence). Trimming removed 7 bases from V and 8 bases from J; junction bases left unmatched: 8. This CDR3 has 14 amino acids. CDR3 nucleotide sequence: TGTGCCAGTATAGCTAGCGGGAGTCTATATGAGCAGTTCTTC. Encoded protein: CASIASGSLYEQFF.

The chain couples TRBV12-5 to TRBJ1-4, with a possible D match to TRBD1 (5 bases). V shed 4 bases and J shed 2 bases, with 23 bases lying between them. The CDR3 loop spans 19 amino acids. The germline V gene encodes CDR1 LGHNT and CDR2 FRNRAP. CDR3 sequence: CASGSPNGAPFGTNEKLFF. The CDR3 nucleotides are TGTGCTAGTGGTTCACCAAATGGGGCACCCTTCGGGACTAATGAAAAACTGTTTTTT.